This T cell receptor (beta chain) was recorded in a study of blood T cells in healthy people across ages (dated by TCRdb to between 2014 and 2017). Study-wide context: In model experiments, template switching captured about one uniquely barcoded TCR beta cDNA molecule for every two T cells. To track age-related changes in TCR beta repertoire diversity, the study relied on deep sequencing normalized with unique cDNA molecular identifiers. The donors were split into four age groups: young (average 16 years), middle-aged (roughly 40), aged (more than 55) and long-lived (approximately 80). To avoid experimental bias, donors of different ages were randomly spread across the sequencing lanes. Two additional independent replicas of 1 million unique cDNA reads from the same blood draw were analyzed for two donors (one aged 18 to 30 and one aged 80 or older). Findings and caveats that apply to the study as a whole: There was a strong correlation between observed TCR beta diversity and the percentage of naive T cells measured by flow cytometry. Because the CMV infection status of the donors was unknown, age-related changes in expanded clonotypes may potentially have been confounded. As age increased, observed TCR beta diversity per million T cells dropped in a roughly linear way, and a significant reduction was already evident by age roughly 36. Compared with the aged group, the long-lived group had more naive CD4+ T cells, fewer expanded clones and increased TCR diversity, suggesting age selection. Bulk unsorted PBMC profiling prevented conclusive comparison of naive and antigen-experienced compartments. Estimates of total diversity based on one million sequenced T cells were regarded as lower bounds and as underestimates.

Worth noting for this clonotype: The specificity of this receptor is unknown. Within one base of it there is no much larger clone, and no base qualities were kept.

The donors were some 39 Caucasian individuals from Russia, aged about 6 to 95 years, who were systemically healthy. Roughly 10 milliliters of peripheral blood were drawn from each donor into EDTA-treated Vacutainer tubes. Ficoll-Paque density-gradient centrifugation was used to isolate PBMCs, with at least 6.5 million obtained per sample. Total RNA, at least 5 micrograms per sample, was extracted from PBMCs with Trizol reagent. Naive CD45RAhigh/CD27high T cell percentages were measured by flow cytometry on a PBMC aliquot from every donor. The library was obtained by 5' RACE. For sequencing, an Illumina HiSeq 2500 was employed. A second PCR of about 6 to 12 cycles was run with a J-beta primer mix and a sample-barcoded 5' primer. Each TCR beta cDNA molecule received a unique molecular identifier from a template-switch 5' adaptor carrying 12 random nucleotides. Each sample yielded at least 3 million CDR3-containing paired-end reads. First-strand cDNA was synthesized from all RNA with the Mint cDNA synthesis kit, primed by a TRBC-specific oligonucleotide. Following uracil-DNA glycosylase treatment, a first 18-cycle PCR with universal primers M1SS and BC2_uni_R was performed on all cDNA. On the study's bioinformatics: For normalization, 1 million high-quality reads, each with a distinct molecular identifier, were randomly selected from each sample. Instead of being binned into consensus sequences, reads with shared molecular identifiers were discarded. MiTCR, set to a Q25 quality threshold and the strictest error-elimination algorithm, was used for CDR3 identification, clonotype clustering and error correction. A nonparametric unseen species model using Euler transformation provided a lower-bound estimate of total TCR beta diversity. Using fastp trimming at Q25 and MiXCR clonotype assembly, TCRdb reanalyzed the public sequencing data and kept in-frame beta chains. Rows are combined by CDR3 protein, so each entry shows the most common genes and DNA. TCRdb, not the authors, supplied the V and J calls. This sample gives fewer than 1 million distinct CDR3 sequences in total; around two fifths of them show up just once. Of the sample, roughly a fifth is held by the ten largest clones.

The sequence was obtained from a man aged 55 to 69 in good health. Material for sequencing was blood.

In nucleotide form, the sequence is TGTGCCAGCAGTAGTGTGGGTAGCAATCAGCCCCAGCATTTT. This sequence encodes CASSSVGSNQPQHF. Recombination joined TRBV12-3 or TRBV12-4 with TRBJ1-5, with no D gene named confidently. Between the V and J ends, shortened by 5 bases and 0 bases respectively, the junction contains 8 bases. Its CDR3 holds 14 amino acids, cysteine through phenylalanine. The sequence is cut down to CDR3 DNA, 42 bases in frame from base 1.